This T cell receptor (beta chain) was captured in a study of CD8+ T cells in alopecia areata. General observations from the study: The study also sequences resident alphabeta T cells of normal skin in scalp samples.

As for this clone: What it binds is unknown.

Reverse transcribed after extraction, RNA yielded cDNA as the sequencing template. Repertoires were generated with immunoSEQ multiplex PCR, while TCRdb's copy carries only in-frame clones and drops some. The table records roughly 130,000 clones, 45% to 65% of them present only once. PBMCs yielded sorted CD4+ and CD8+ T cells. The sequence came from a human donor with alopecia areata. This specimen consisted of CD4+ T cells sorted from blood, obtained at week 0.

The CDR3 protein is CASSFQGRGELFF. As DNA, the CDR3 is TGTGCCAGCAGTTTTCAGGGAAGAGGGGAGCTGTTTTTT. V is TRBV27 and J is TRBJ2-2; a weak D match, TRBD1 (5 bases). Looked up from germline, CDR1 is MNHEY and CDR2 is SMNVEV (reference sequence). The CDR3 has 13 amino acids. Trimming cost V 3 bases and J 8 bases, with 10 bases left between them.